The clone carrying this T cell receptor beta chain was seen a few times. What it binds is unknown. The TCR beta CDR3 region was amplified by multiplex PCR employing 32 V and 13 J primers. Each CDR3 protein is one row after TCRdb ran MiXCR on the multiplex PCR reads. The table has approximately 11,000 distinct CDR3 sequences, 15% to 25% seen once. The CDR3 consists of 19 residues. Deletions cut 3 bases from V and 1 base from J, with 23 bases between. Germline V gives CDR1 SGHTS, CDR2 YDEGEE. At 550 to 600 ng per sample, bulk tumor genomic DNA provided the template. Taken during surgery, several biopsies per primary tumor were spaced as far apart as possible within the tumor mass. Samples came from untreated patients having curative surgery for newly diagnosed non-small cell lung cancer. This sample was included in a study of immune heterogeneity within non-small cell lung tumors. Study results and caveats: Identical dominant CDR3 beta clonotypes recurred across a patient's tumor sites, together with site-unique high-frequency clones.

The source of this sequence is a man aged 55 to 70 with non-small cell lung cancer. The sample consisted of lung tumor tissue. The chain carries TRBV5-8 and TRBJ1-5; D might be TRBD1 (5 bases). The CDR3 coding sequence is TGTGCCAGCAGCTGGTGGGGACTGTTGGGGATTCGGAGCAATCAGCCCCAGCATTTT. It specifies CASSWWGLLGIRSNQPQHF.